This T cell receptor (beta chain) was sequenced for a study of response to subunit inactivated influenza vaccine. This clonotype has just a few counts. The antigen is undetermined. Study-level points and caveats: A suggestion made by the authors is that each seasonal influenza vaccination recruits few new T cells.

This CDR3 comprises 15 residues. The V gene's germline CDR1 is SGHTA and CDR2 FQGNSA. Trimming pared 5 bases from V and 9 bases from J, leaving 20 bases between. A single record per CDR3 protein comes from TCRdb applying MiXCR to the RT-PCR reads. The sample gives about 780,000 distinct CDR3 sequences, 15% to 20% of which show up once; approximately 11% is in the top ten. The origin of this receptor is a man in his fifties or sixties who received an inactivated influenza vaccine. The chain is built from TRBV7-2 and TRBJ2-1; possibly TRBD1 for D (6 bases). The sequencing used PBMCs from blood, collected roughly 5 days after vaccination. The CDR3 DNA sequence: TGTGCCAGCAGCGGACTCGACAGGCTTCGGTTTGAGCAGTTCTTC. Translating gives CASSGLDRLRFEQFF.